What follows are 22 T cell receptor beta chains derived from one specimen sequenced in a study of cytomegalovirus exposure and HLA in healthy donors (dated by TCRdb to the late 2010s). The library was built by means of the immunoSEQ multiplex PCR assay. The table was pulled from immuneACCESS by TCRdb, which kept in-frame rearrangements only. Such tables lose some clones; where checked, under half of the loss comes from unresolved V genes, and the rest has no known cause. In all, the sample holds about 120,000 clones, and 89% of those were seen once. The top ten clones comprise 1.1% of the sample. Input material: PBMCs. These receptors all come from a woman aged 18-29 years in good health and CMV-seronegative.

The genes are TRBV2 and TRBJ1-5; possible D gene TRBD1, 5 bases. The CDR3 is 15 residues long. Per the germline V gene, CDR1 is SNHLY and CDR2 is FYNNEI. Trimming removed 9 bases at V and 3 bases at J, with 18 bases between. The CDR3 is CASTAGRGDNQPQHF. In nucleotides, the CDR3 is TGTGCCAGTACAGCCGGACGGGGGGACAATCAGCCCCAGCATTTT.

This clone has only one observation. The CDR3: CATVTEHTDTQYF. The CDR3 DNA reads TGTGCCACGGTGACAGAGCACACAGATACGCAGTATTTT. The chain has TRBV2 and TRBJ2-3; tentative D call: TRBD1 (5 bases). Germline CDR1 is SNHLY and CDR2 is FYNNEI. There are 13 residues in the CDR3. Deletions cut 10 bases from V and 2 bases from J, with 13 bases between. Full variable domain (rest looked up from reference TRBV2 and TRBJ2-3): EPEVTQTPSHQVTQMGQEVILRCVPISNHLYFYWYRQILGQKVEFLVSFYNNEISEKSEIFDDQFSVERPDGSNFTLKIRSTKLEDSAMYFCATVTEHTDTQYFGPGTRLTVL.

The J gene is TRBJ1-1, the V gene TRBV20-1; D uncertain. The CDR3 is 11 residues long. CDR1 and CDR2 from the germline V gene are DFQATT and SNEGSKA (reference sequence). Deletions cut 5 bases from V and 7 bases from J, with 11 bases between. CDR3 in amino acids: CSADREREAFF. The CDR3 DNA is TGCAGTGCTGACCGGGAGCGTGAAGCTTTCTTT.

On this clone itself: This CDR3 is also generated by other DNA sequences in the sample. The chain links TRBV6-1 to TRBJ2-1; 12 bases align to TRBD2. There are 14 residues in the CDR3. The germline V gene has CDR1 MNHNS and CDR2 SASEGT. V shed 9 bases, J shed 1 base, and the junction held 1 base outside the gene matches. The DNA of the CDR3 is TGTGCCAGTCTAGCGGGAGGGTCCTACAATGAGCAGTTCTTC. Encoded protein: CASLAGGSYNEQFF.

CDR3 loop: CASEARDRGPQETQYF. Written as DNA, the CDR3 is TGTGCCAGCGAAGCCCGGGACAGGGGACCGCAAGAGACCCAGTACTTC. V gene TRBV2 combines with J gene TRBJ2-5; 10 bases fit TRBD1. Looked up from germline, CDR1 is SNHLY and CDR2 is FYNNEI. The V gene end was trimmed by 8 bases and the J gene end by 2 bases; junction bases not matched to a gene: 11. This CDR3 contains 16 residues.

The rearrangement links TRBV5-8 to TRBJ1-1, with unresolved D. Trimming cost V 3 bases and J 1 base, with 13 bases left between them. Germline V gives CDR1 SGHTS, CDR2 YDEGEE. CDR3 length: 15 amino acids. CDR3 residues: CASSSRGLANTEAFF. The CDR3, as DNA: TGTGCCAGCAGCTCCCGCGGGCTTGCGAACACTGAAGCTTTCTTT. Using reference TRBV5-8 and TRBJ1-1 for the parts outside the CDR3, the full variable domain is EAGVTQSPTHLIKTRGQQATLRCSPISGHTSVYWYQQALGLGLQFLLWYDEGEERNRGNFPPRFSGRQFPNYSSELNVNALELEDSALYLCASSSRGLANTEAFFGQGTRLTVV.

The V and J genes are TRBV29-1 and TRBJ2-2; TRBD1 matches at 7 bases. The V gene's germline CDR1 is SQVTM and CDR2 ANQGSEA. The V segment lost 7 bases and the J segment 3 bases; nucleotides outside the gene matches: 8. The CDR3 contains 14 residues. The CDR3 reads CSATPDRDTGELFF. The CDR3 nucleotides are TGCAGCGCCACCCCCGACAGGGACACCGGGGAGCTGTTTTTT.

V and J are TRBV7-6 and TRBJ2-2, with D possibly being TRBD1 (6 bases). Between the trimmed V and J ends, which lost 5 bases and 6 bases, there was a span of 10 bases. The CDR3 is made up of 13 amino acids. Germline V lookup: CDR1 SGHVS, CDR2 FNYEAQ. The CDR3 reads CASSATGPGELFF. The CDR3, as DNA: TGTGCCAGCAGCGCCACAGGGCCCGGGGAGCTGTTTTTT.

The genes are TRBV28 and TRBJ2-1; possibly TRBD2 for D (7 bases). Germline loops: CDR1 MDHEN, CDR2 SYDVKM. V lost 3 bases and J 4 bases, leaving 16 bases between the germline ends. This CDR3 is 16 amino acids long. CDR3 sequence (DNA): TGTGCCAGCAGTTTCGTGCGGGGGCCAGGGTACAATGAGCAGTTCTTC. Translated: CASSFVRGPGYNEQFF.

V is TRBV27 and J is TRBJ2-3; D gene unclear. CDR1 and CDR2 from the germline V gene are MNHEY and SMNVEV (reference sequence). This CDR3 contains 13 residues. V dropped 6 bases and J dropped 6 bases, with 13 bases sitting between them. The CDR3 spells CASSSFFSDTQYF. Written as DNA, the CDR3 is TGTGCCAGCAGCTCTTTTTTTTCGGATACGCAGTATTTT.

The chain joins TRBV13 to TRBJ1-2, with D possibly TRBD1 on 5 matching bases. V shed 6 bases and J shed 2 bases, with 25 bases lying between them. CDR3 size: 18 residues. Looked up from germline, CDR1 is PRHDT and CDR2 is FYEKMQ (reference sequence). The CDR3: CASSDGVRTGGTNYGYTF. The CDR3, as DNA: TGTGCCAGCAGTGACGGTGTTCGTACAGGAGGGACGAACTATGGCTACACCTTC.

This clone appeared once. The chain joins TRBV29-1 to TRBJ1-5; 10 bases are shared with TRBD1. J was trimmed by 5 bases and V by 7 bases; bases with no gene match: 2. CDR3 length equals 12 residues. Germline loops: CDR1 SQVTM, CDR2 ANQGSEA. The CDR3, as DNA: TGCAGCGCAGGACAGGGGGATCAGCCCCAGCATTTT. This gives the protein CSAGQGDQPQHF.

The rearrangement uses TRBV7-9 and TRBJ1-2, with TRBD1 matching over 7 bases. V lost 5 bases to trimming and J lost 4 bases; unmatched junction nucleotides: 7. The V gene's germline CDR1 is SEHNR and CDR2 FQNEAQ (reference sequence). The CDR3 length is 14 residues. The CDR3 is CASSLPGQIYGYTF. The CDR3 DNA reads as TGTGCCAGCAGCCTTCCGGGACAGATCTATGGCTACACCTTC.

The chain recombines TRBV28 with TRBJ2-7, with no clear D. This CDR3 contains 10 residues. Germline V gene data show CDR1 as MDHEN and CDR2 as SYDVKM. The V end was cut by 4 bases, the J end by 7 bases, with 5 bases between. CDR3 region: CASSSREQYF. The CDR3 nucleotides read TGTGCCAGCAGTTCCCGGGAGCAGTACTTC.

The chain uses TRBV5-6 and TRBJ2-7; 8 nucleotides agree with TRBD2. This CDR3 contains 14 residues. Unmatched junction bases numbered 4, after V lost 1 base and J lost 4 bases. CDR1 and CDR2 (germline): SGHDT, YYEEEE. CDR3 in amino acids: CASSLKLAVYEQYF. The CDR3, as DNA: TGTGCCAGCAGCTTGAAACTAGCGGTATACGAGCAGTACTTC.

The chain uses TRBV28 and TRBJ1-4; tentatively, D is TRBD1 (6 bases). The germline CDR1 and CDR2 sequences are MDHEN and SYDVKM. V lost 3 bases and J lost 0, with 8 bases in between. The length of the CDR3 is 15 residues. CDR3 protein: CASSLGAATNEKLFF. The CDR3 coding sequence is TGTGCCAGCAGTTTGGGGGCTGCAACTAATGAAAAACTGTTTTTT.

The chain uses TRBV28 and TRBJ2-3; D perhaps matches TRBD1 (5 bases). Germline CDR1 is MDHEN and CDR2 is SYDVKM. Trimming removed 6 bases from V and 5 bases from J, with 18 bases in between. The CDR3 spans 15 residues. The CDR3 sequence is CASSVTDPLRDTQYF. Here the CDR3 DNA reads TGTGCCAGCAGCGTGACAGATCCCCTTCGAGATACGCAGTATTTT.

The chain uses TRBV7-9 and TRBJ2-3; 10 bases agree with TRBD2. V trimming: 6 bases; J trimming: 4 bases; junction bases outside the gene matches: 4. CDR3 length: 14 residues. The V gene's germline CDR1 is SEHNR and CDR2 FQNEAQ (reference sequence). In nucleotides, the CDR3 is TGTGCCAGCAGTTCTAGCGGGAGTGCAGATACGCAGTATTTT. Translation gives CASSSSGSADTQYF. Filled out from reference TRBV7-9 and TRBJ2-3, the complete variable domain reads DTGVSQNPRHKITKRGQNVTFRCDPISEHNRLYWYRQTLGQGPEFLTYFQNEAQLEKSRLLSDRFSAERPKGSFSTLEIQRTEQGDSAMYLCASSSSGSADTQYFGPGTRLTVL.

The V call is TRBV21-1, the J call TRBJ1-6; TRBD1, as called in the table, went unchecked against the DNA. TRBV21-1 is tagged as a pseudogene. There are 15 residues in the CDR3. CDR3 amino acids: CASSKRTQGSSPLHF. The CDR3 DNA sequence: TGTGCCAGCAGCAAAAGGACACAGGGGAGTTCACCCCTCCACTTT.

The chain carries TRBV6-6 and TRBJ1-1; D ambiguous. The CDR3 runs to 13 residues. CDR1 is MNHNY and CDR2 is SVGAGI in the germline V gene (reference sequence). With 6 bases removed from V and 1 base from J, the gap between germline ends came to 9 bases. CDR3 nucleotide sequence: TGTGCCAGCAGCCCCCTCCCGAACACTGAAGCTTTCTTT. Translating it yields CASSPLPNTEAFF.

This clone occurred once. This rearrangement joins TRBV7-9 to TRBJ2-1; 15 bases match TRBD2. Per germline, CDR1 SEHNR and CDR2 FQNEAQ (reference sequence). CDR3 length: 16 amino acids. Trimming at V came to 5 bases and at J to 6 bases, leaving 5 bases not matched to a gene. The CDR3, as DNA: TGTGCCAGCAGCCGTGGACTAGCGGGAGGGGTCAATGAGCAGTTCTTC. It translates to CASSRGLAGGVNEQFF.

This chain joins TRBV6-4 and TRBJ1-1; D gene unclear. Germline CDR1 MRHNA, CDR2 SNTAGT. CDR3 length equals 13 residues. Trimming took off 6 bases at V and 2 bases at J, with 10 bases between the two ends. CDR3 in amino acids: CASSLNVNTEAFF. DNA for the CDR3: TGTGCCAGCAGCCTTAATGTAAACACTGAAGCTTTCTTT.